Shown below are 2 T cell receptor beta chains from a single sample sequenced in a study of blood T cell repertoires in COVID-19. Profiling relied on immunoSEQ multiplex PCR, and the TCRdb table lists in-frame clones only, not all of them. Found here are under 70,000 clones, over 75% of them singletons; the top ten hold 15% to 20%. Sequencing was carried out using peripheral blood. The receptors were gathered from a man in his sixties with acute or convalescent COVID-19.

The chain has TRBV5-1 and TRBJ1-3; no firm D call. The CDR3 length is 14 residues. Trimming removed 0 bases from V and 0 bases from J, with 4 bases in between. Per the germline V gene, CDR1 is SGHRS and CDR2 is YFSETQ. This chain's CDR3 is CASSLGGSGNTIYF. The CDR3 DNA follows: TGCGCCAGCAGCTTGGGAGGCTCTGGAAACACCATATATTTT.

The chain uses TRBV15 and TRBJ2-1, with D possibly TRBD1 on 5 matching bases. Between the trimmed V and J ends, which lost 3 bases and 3 bases, there was a span of 15 bases. Germline V gives CDR1 LNHNV, CDR2 YYDKDF (reference sequence). The CDR3 loop spans 16 amino acids. The CDR3 here is CATSSPLGALYNEQFF. As DNA, the CDR3 is TGTGCCACCAGCAGTCCTCTAGGGGCCCTCTACAATGAGCAGTTCTTC.